Here is one TCR beta chain with its context. The antigen it recognizes is unknown. It has no much larger one-base neighbor in the sample; base qualities were not kept. The data are from a study of blood T cell repertoires in COVID-19 (dated by TCRdb to 2020 to 2021). In terms of the full investigation: Collaborator samples came from the United States, Italy and Spain and covered acute and convalescent phases of COVID-19. The prospective study material was composed of cDNA or gDNA derived from T cells, B-cell-depleted T cells, or PBMCs. The dataset comprised deeply sampled blood TCRbeta repertoires from subjects exposed to, actively infected with, or recovered from COVID-19. A freely available public database, intended as a resource for researchers studying the immune response to SARS-CoV-2, is where the repertoires were released. The samples were drawn from two sources: the first 160 participants of the ongoing ImmuneRACE study, and over 950 subjects contributed by 6 global collaborators. Nearly every sample came with metadata listing a de-identified subject ID, COVID-19 status, age in years and sex. Where HLA class I and class II types were available, the types were taken from metadata supplied by the sample provider, not from assay-based typing. Study-wide findings and limitations: Clinical and demographic metadata were provided uncurated, with the amount varying by source and participant.

From cysteine to phenylalanine, the CDR3 is 13 amino acids long. Of the read, only the CDR3 DNA is kept; its 39 bases are in frame from base 1. CDR1 and CDR2, per the germline V gene, are SGHRS and YFSETQ. V was cut back by 0 bases and J by 8 bases, leaving a gap of 11 bases between them. Participants in the prospective study were enrolled through a virtual design, were aged roughly 18 to 90 years, and lived in about 25 United States geographic areas. To assign participants to cohorts, the prospective study relied on clinical history that participants themselves reported in a screening survey and a study questionnaire. Exposed participants were defined as having been in contact with someone with a PCR-confirmed or clinician-diagnosed COVID-19 case within 2 weeks of study entry. In the prospective study, whole blood, serum and a nasopharyngeal or oropharyngeal swab were collected from each participant by mobile phlebotomists. Participants in the prospective study had the option to provide additional blood draws and questionnaires over a roughly two-month period. Prospective study blood samples were shipped either frozen or at room temperature before DNA extraction.

TCRbeta CDR3 regions were amplified from genomic DNA using the immunoSEQ Assay, a bias-controlled multiplex PCR. Per the authors' processing: Nucleated cell counts per sample were estimated from amplification of reference gene primers within the assay. To quantify the absolute abundance of each unique TCRbeta CDR3 rearrangement, sequence reads were collapsed and filtered. For each sample, productive Simpson clonality was calculated as the square root of Simpson's diversity index over productive rearrangements. In TCRdb, the immuneACCESS table is reduced to in-frame sequences with V and J assigned. These tables do not hold every clone; where another copy was compared, an unresolved V gene accounts for under half, and the others remain unexplained. D and trimming were read from the DNA, whereas the V and J calls and clone size are those reported in that table. Present in this sample are fewer than 250,000 clones, about 80% of which were seen just once. Approximately 4% of the sample rests with the top ten.

The sequence came from a woman between 40 and 50 years old who had been exposed to COVID-19. The sample comprised PBMCs or T cells enriched from blood (not recorded which). The chain couples TRBV5-1 to TRBJ1-2, with TRBD1 tentatively as D gene (6 bases match). CDR3 protein: CASSLDSRGGYTF. The sequence in DNA is TGCGCCAGCAGCTTGGATTCAAGGGGGGGCTACACCTTC.